This T cell receptor (beta chain) derives from a study of T cell repertoires in cytomegalovirus infection. A remark on this clonotype: Its target is unknown.

TCRdb processed the reads anew with MiXCR; each CDR3 protein has one entry. Of around 900,000 distinct CDR3 sequences listed, 25% to 40% were seen once; the top ten hold around 15%. Germline V CDR1 and CDR2: SGHVT, SQSDAQ. The CDR3 spans 17 residues. Trimming took 5 bases from V and 7 from J, leaving 23 bases between them. The origin of this receptor is a human donor in good health (CMV status not recorded). Some clones in this sample may be carry-over from other donors' samples. The sequences come from cultured CD8+ T cells from PBMCs, collected from culture after CMV antigen stimulation. This chain joins TRBV7-4 and TRBJ1-4; possible D gene TRBD1, 5 bases. CDR3 amino acids: CASSPPGTGPRGEKLFF. The CDR3 DNA is TGTGCCAGCAGCCCCCCAGGGACCGGACCTAGGGGTGAAAAACTGTTTTTT.